The 16 T cell receptor beta chains below come from one sample, sequenced in a study of cytomegalovirus exposure and HLA in healthy donors. The primer mix had 60 Vbeta and 13 Jbeta primers. Libraries were prepared by immunoSEQ multiplex PCR; TCRdb keeps only in-frame clonotypes and omits some of them. Seen here are about 160,000 clones, 70% to 85% observed once, and the top ten hold 5% to 7%. The sample comprised PBMCs. The source is a man aged 50 to 59 in good health and CMV-seropositive.

This chain joins TRBV5-1 and TRBJ2-5; perhaps TRBD2 as D (7 bases). CDR3 length: 17 amino acids. The germline V gene has CDR1 SGHRS and CDR2 YFSETQ. The V end lost 1 base, the J end lost 5 bases, and 21 bases lay between the germline ends. The CDR3 sequence is CASSLSKGGGVTETQYF. CDR3 in DNA: TGCGCCAGCAGCTTGAGCAAGGGGGGGGGTGTTACTGAGACCCAGTACTTC.

In nucleotides, the CDR3 is TGTGCCAGCAGTGAATACCGGGGGATGAACACTGAAGCTTTCTTT. Protein product: CASSEYRGMNTEAFF. V and J are TRBV6-1 and TRBJ1-1, with D possibly being TRBD1 (5 bases). The V gene's germline CDR1 is MNHNS and CDR2 SASEGT. Trimming cost V 2 bases and J 0 bases, with 10 bases left between them. This CDR3 region has 15 residues.

V is TRBV7-7 and J is TRBJ2-2, with D tentatively TRBD1 (6 bases). This CDR3 contains 16 residues. V gave up 0 bases and J gave up 1 base, with 9 bases separating them. Germline CDR1 reads SSHAT; CDR2 reads FNYEAQ (reference sequence). The CDR3: CASSLAAGVNTGELFF. In DNA, the CDR3 is TGTGCCAGCAGCTTAGCGGCAGGGGTGAACACCGGGGAGCTGTTTTTT.

The chain uses TRBV7-2 and TRBJ2-7, with 10 positions matching TRBD2. V gave up 5 bases and J gave up 2 bases; unmatched junction bases: 9. The CDR3 consists of 16 residues. Germline loops: CDR1 SGHTA, CDR2 FQGNSA. The CDR3 spells CASSGGGTSATYEQYF. The CDR3 DNA reads TGTGCCAGCAGCGGGGGGGGGACTAGCGCAACCTACGAGCAGTACTTC.

This chain uses TRBV7-6 with TRBJ2-1; 8 bases agree with TRBD2. The ends lost 5 bases at V and 7 bases at J; junction bases unmatched: 7. This CDR3 comprises 14 residues. Per the germline V gene, CDR1 is SGHVS and CDR2 is FNYEAQ. CDR3 sequence: CASSGTSDWNEQFF. The CDR3 bases are TGTGCCAGCAGCGGGACTAGTGACTGGAATGAGCAGTTCTTC. The full variable domain, with the rest looked up from reference TRBV7-6 and TRBJ2-1, is GAGVSQSPRYKVTKRGQDVALRCDPISGHVSLYWYRQALGQGPEFLTYFNYEAQQDKSGLPNDRFSAERPEGSISTLTIQRTEQRDSAMYRCASSGTSDWNEQFFGPGTRLTVL.

The CDR3 protein is CASSLKGQGAAEAFF. The CDR3 DNA sequence: TGTGCCAGCAGCTTAAAGGGACAGGGGGCCGCTGAAGCTTTCTTT. This chain uses TRBV11-3 with TRBJ1-1; 12 bases map to TRBD1. Germline V lookup: CDR1 SGHNT, CDR2 YENEEA. The CDR3 is 15 amino acids. V was pared by 2 bases and J by 6 bases, with 4 bases of the junction left unmatched.

This clone was seen more than once but under ten times. V and J are TRBV9 and TRBJ1-3; 7 bases map to TRBD1. The ends lost 4 bases at V and 2 bases at J; junction bases unmatched: 9. Germline CDR1 SGDLS, CDR2 YYNGEE. CDR3 length equals 16 residues. CDR3 sequence (DNA): TGTGCCAGCAGCCCCCATTCGACAGGGACTGGAAACACCATATATTTT. This gives the protein CASSPHSTGTGNTIYF.

The V call is TRBV11-2, the J call TRBJ2-7; 9 bases fit TRBD2. With V trimmed by 5 bases and J by 2 bases, 10 bases remained unmatched. The CDR3 has 16 amino acids. The germline V gene has CDR1 SGHAT and CDR2 FQNNGV. The CDR3 loop is CASSRNSGGATYEQYF. In DNA form, the CDR3 reads TGTGCCAGCAGCCGCAATAGCGGGGGCGCGACCTACGAGCAGTACTTC.

CDR3 nucleotides: TGTGCCAGCAGCTTAGGACAGGGGCAAAATTCACCCCTCCACTTT. It translates to CASSLGQGQNSPLHF. This chain connects TRBV7-6 to TRBJ1-6; 8 bases fit TRBD1. J gave up 7 bases and V 1 base, and 3 bases lay outside the gene matches. The length of the CDR3 is 15 residues. The germline V gene encodes CDR1 SGHVS and CDR2 FNYEAQ.

This chain joins TRBV2 and TRBJ1-2, with 7 nucleotides matching TRBD1. The V and J ends lost 2 bases and 5 bases, in that order; junction bases with no gene match: 5. The CDR3 consists of 14 residues. Germline values: CDR1 SNHLY, CDR2 FYNNEI. The CDR3 bases are TGTGCCAGCAGTGAACAAGACAGGGTTTATGGCTACACCTTC. This translates into CASSEQDRVYGYTF.

This clone was counted only a few times. The chain has TRBV4-2 and TRBJ1-2; TRBD1 matches 7 bases. Germline CDR1 and CDR2: LGHNA and YNFKEQ. With V trimmed by 1 base and J by 5 bases, 7 bases remained unmatched. The CDR3 loop spans 15 amino acids. CDR3 in amino acids: CASSQGGTELYGYTF. The CDR3 nucleotides read TGTGCCAGCAGCCAAGGGGGGACAGAGCTATATGGCTACACCTTC.

This chain joins TRBV10-1 and TRBJ1-5; D perhaps matches TRBD1 (6 bases). The CDR3 runs to 16 residues. V lost 0 bases to trimming and J lost 4 bases, with 13 bases between them. The germline CDR1 and CDR2 sequences are WNHNN and SYGVQD (reference sequence). The CDR3 nucleotides are TGCGCCAGCAGTGAGTCGAACAGGGTAAGTAATCAGCCCCAGCATTTT. As protein: CASSESNRVSNQPQHF.

V gene TRBV11-2 combines with J gene TRBJ1-1; possibly TRBD1 for D (5 bases). CDR1 SGHAT and CDR2 FQNNGV come from the germline V gene. The CDR3 spans 15 residues. V dropped 3 bases and J dropped 1 base, with 12 bases sitting between them. In nucleotides, the CDR3 is TGTGCCAGCAGCTTCGTCGACAGCCCGAACACTGAAGCTTTCTTT. Translating gives CASSFVDSPNTEAFF.

The V call is TRBV28, the J call TRBJ1-2; no clear D gene. Trimming stripped 6 bases from V and 4 bases from J, with 15 bases between. Germline V gene lookup returns CDR1 MDHEN and CDR2 SYDVKM. CDR3 length: 14 amino acids. This CDR3 reads CASSRPERGYGYTF. The CDR3 region has the DNA TGTGCCAGCAGCCGGCCCGAGCGGGGCTATGGCTACACCTTC.

This clone appeared a few times. This chain joins TRBV19 and TRBJ1-1; perhaps TRBD1 as D (6 bases). The CDR3 covers 17 residues. V was cut by 4 bases and J by 0 bases, with 18 bases left in between. The V gene's germline CDR1 is LNHDA and CDR2 SQIVND (reference sequence). The DNA of the CDR3 is TGTGCCAGTAGTACGTTAGGGGGACGGCAAATGAACACTGAAGCTTTCTTT. As protein: CASSTLGGRQMNTEAFF.

This rearrangement joins TRBV6-1 to TRBJ1-2; D gene ambiguous. Germline CDR1 reads MNHNS; CDR2 reads SASEGT. The CDR3 sequence is 16 residues long. V lost 0 bases, J lost 3 bases, and 14 bases lay in between. CDR3 bases: TGTGCCAGCAGTGAAGCGCTTCAGACAAACTACTATGGCTACACCTTC. It yields the protein CASSEALQTNYYGYTF.